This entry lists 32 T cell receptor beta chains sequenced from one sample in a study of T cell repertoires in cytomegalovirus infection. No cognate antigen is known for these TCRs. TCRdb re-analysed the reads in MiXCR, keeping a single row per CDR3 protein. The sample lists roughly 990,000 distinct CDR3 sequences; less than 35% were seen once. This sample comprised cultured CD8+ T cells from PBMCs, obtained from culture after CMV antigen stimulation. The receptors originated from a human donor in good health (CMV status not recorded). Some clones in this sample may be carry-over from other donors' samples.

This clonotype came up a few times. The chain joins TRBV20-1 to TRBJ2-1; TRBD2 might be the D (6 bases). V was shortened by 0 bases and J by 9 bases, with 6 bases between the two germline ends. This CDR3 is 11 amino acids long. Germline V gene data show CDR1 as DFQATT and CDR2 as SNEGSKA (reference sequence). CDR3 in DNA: TGCAGTGCTAGAGAGGGAGGTGAGCAGTTCTTC. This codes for CSAREGGEQFF.

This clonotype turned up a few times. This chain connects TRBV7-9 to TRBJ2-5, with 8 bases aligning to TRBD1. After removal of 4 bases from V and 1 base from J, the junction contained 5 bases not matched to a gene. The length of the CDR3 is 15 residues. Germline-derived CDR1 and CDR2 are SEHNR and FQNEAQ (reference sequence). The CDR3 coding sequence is TGTGCCAGCAGCTCGACAGGGGTTAGCCAAGAGACCCAGTACTTC. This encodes CASSSTGVSQETQYF.

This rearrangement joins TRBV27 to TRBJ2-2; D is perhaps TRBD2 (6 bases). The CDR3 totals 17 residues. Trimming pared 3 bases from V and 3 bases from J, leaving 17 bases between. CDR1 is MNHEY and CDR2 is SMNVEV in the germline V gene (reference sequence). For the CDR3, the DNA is TGTGCCAGCAGTTTCCTCCGGTCCGGGACTCACACCGGGGAGCTGTTTTTT. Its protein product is CASSFLRSGTHTGELFF.

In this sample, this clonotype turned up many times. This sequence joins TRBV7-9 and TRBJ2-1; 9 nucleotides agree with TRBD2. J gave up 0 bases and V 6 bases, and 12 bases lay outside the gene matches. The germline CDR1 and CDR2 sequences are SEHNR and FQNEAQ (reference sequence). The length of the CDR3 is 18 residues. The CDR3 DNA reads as TGTGCCAGCAGGTCCCCAGGAGCGGGGGGCTTCTCCTACAATGAGCAGTTCTTC. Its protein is CASRSPGAGGFSYNEQFF.

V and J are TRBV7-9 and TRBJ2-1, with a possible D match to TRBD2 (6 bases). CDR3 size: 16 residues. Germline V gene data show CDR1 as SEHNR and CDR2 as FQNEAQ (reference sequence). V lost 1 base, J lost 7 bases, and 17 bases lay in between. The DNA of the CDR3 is TGTGCCAGCAGCTTAGTCGGGTTAGCGGTAAATAATGAGCAGTTCTTC. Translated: CASSLVGLAVNNEQFF.

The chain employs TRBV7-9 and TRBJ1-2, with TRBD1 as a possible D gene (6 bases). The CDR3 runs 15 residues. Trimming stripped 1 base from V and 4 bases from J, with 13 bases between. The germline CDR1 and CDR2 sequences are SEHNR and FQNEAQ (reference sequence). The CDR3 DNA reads TGTGCCAGCAGCTTAGGTTCAACAGGGTTCTATGGCTACACCTTC. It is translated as CASSLGSTGFYGYTF.

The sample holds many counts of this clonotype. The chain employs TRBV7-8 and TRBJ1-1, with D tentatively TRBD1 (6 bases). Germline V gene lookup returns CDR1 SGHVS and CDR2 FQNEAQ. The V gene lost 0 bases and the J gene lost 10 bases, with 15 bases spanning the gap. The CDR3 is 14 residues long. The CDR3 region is CASSLAGAKSGAFF. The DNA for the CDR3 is TGTGCCAGCAGCTTAGCGGGGGCTAAGAGTGGAGCTTTCTTT.

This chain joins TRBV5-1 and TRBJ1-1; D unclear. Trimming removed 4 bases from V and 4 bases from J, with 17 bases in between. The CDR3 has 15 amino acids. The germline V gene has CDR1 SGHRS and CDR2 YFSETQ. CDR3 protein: CASSPEGRGGTEAFF. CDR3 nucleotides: TGCGCCAGCAGCCCCGAGGGCAGAGGAGGCACTGAAGCTTTCTTT.

The CDR3 reads CASSLGDRMLLRVAYNEQFF. CDR3 coding DNA: TGTGCCAGCAGCTTAGGGGACAGGATGTTGCTGAGAGTTGCCTACAATGAGCAGTTCTTC. J is TRBJ2-1 and V is TRBV7-2; 8 bases are a match to TRBD1. This CDR3 has 20 residues. Germline CDR1 is SGHTA and CDR2 is FQGNSA. The trim removed 1 base at V and 2 bases at J, leaving 16 bases unmatched.

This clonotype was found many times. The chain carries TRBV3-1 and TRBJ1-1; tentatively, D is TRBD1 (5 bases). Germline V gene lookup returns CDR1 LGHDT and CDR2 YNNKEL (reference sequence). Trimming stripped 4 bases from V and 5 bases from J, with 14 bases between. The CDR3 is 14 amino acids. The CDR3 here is CASSLEGTPTEAFF. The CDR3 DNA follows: TGTGCCAGCAGCCTCGAGGGGACCCCTACTGAAGCTTTCTTT. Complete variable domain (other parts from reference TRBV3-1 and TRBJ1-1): DTAVSQTPKYLVTQMGNDKSIKCEQNLGHDTMYWYKQDSKKFLKIMFSYNNKELIINETVPNRFSPKSPDKAHLNLHINSLELGDSAVYFCASSLEGTPTEAFFGQGTRLTVV.

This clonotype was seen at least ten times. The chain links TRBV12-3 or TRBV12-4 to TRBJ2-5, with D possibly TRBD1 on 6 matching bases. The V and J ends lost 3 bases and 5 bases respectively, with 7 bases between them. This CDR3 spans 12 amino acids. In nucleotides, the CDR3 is TGTGCCAGCAGTTTGGGGGCCGAGACCCAGTACTTC. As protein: CASSLGAETQYF.

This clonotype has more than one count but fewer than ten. The CDR3 nucleotides read TGTGCCAGCAGTGCATCCGGGACAGGATCCTACGAGCAGTACGTC. It translates to CASSASGTGSYEQYV. This chain links TRBV6-1 with TRBJ2-7; 8 bases match TRBD1. The J segment lost 1 base and the V segment lost 4 bases, leaving 6 bases of the junction unmatched. This CDR3 comprises 15 residues. The germline V gene encodes CDR1 MNHNS and CDR2 SASEGT.

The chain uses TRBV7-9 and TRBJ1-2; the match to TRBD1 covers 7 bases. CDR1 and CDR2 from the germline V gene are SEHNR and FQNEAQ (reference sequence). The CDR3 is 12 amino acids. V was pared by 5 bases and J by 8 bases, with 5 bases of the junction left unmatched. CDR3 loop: CASSVQGYGYTF. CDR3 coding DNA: TGTGCCAGCAGCGTACAGGGGTACGGCTACACCTTC.

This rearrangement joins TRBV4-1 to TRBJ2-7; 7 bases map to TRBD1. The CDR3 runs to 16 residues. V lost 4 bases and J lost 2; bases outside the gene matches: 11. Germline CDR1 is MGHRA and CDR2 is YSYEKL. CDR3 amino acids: CASSLIDRVGTYEQYF. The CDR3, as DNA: TGCGCCAGCAGCCTCATTGACAGGGTGGGAACCTACGAGCAGTACTTC.

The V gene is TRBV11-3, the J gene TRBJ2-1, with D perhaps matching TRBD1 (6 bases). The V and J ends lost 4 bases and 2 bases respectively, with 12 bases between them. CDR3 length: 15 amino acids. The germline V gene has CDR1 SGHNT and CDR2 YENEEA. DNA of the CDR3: TGTGCCAGCAGCTCAACAGGGTACCCCTACAATGAGCAGTTCTTC. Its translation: CASSSTGYPYNEQFF.

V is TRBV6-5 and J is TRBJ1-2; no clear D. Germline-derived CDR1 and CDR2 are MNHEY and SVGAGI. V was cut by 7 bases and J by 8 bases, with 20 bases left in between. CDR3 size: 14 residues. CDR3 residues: CASKPTWAGNGYTF. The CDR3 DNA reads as TGTGCCAGCAAGCCCACCTGGGCCGGTAACGGCTACACCTTC.

The CDR3 DNA sequence: TGTGCCAGCAGCTTGACTAGCCCAGACGAGCAGTACGTC. Amino acid sequence: CASSLTSPDEQYV. J is TRBJ2-7 and V is TRBV5-8, with D maybe TRBD2 (6 bases). Germline V gives CDR1 SGHTS, CDR2 YDEGEE. Trimming left V 1 base short and J 5 bases short, with 10 bases between. CDR3 size: 13 residues.

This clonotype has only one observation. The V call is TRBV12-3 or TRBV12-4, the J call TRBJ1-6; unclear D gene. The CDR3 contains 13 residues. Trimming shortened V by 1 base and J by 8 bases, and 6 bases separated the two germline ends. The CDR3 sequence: CASSLEEYSPLHF. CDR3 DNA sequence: TGTGCCAGCAGTTTAGAAGAGTATTCACCCCTCCACTTT.

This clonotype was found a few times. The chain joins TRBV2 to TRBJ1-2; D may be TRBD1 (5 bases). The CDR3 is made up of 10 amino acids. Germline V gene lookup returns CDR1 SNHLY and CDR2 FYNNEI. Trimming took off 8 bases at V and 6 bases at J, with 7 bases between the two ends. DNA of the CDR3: TGTGCCAGCGGGGGGGATGGCTACACCTTC. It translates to CASGGDGYTF.

This CDR3 reads CASSLGIGSGDTEAFF. The CDR3 DNA follows: TGTGCCAGCAGCTTAGGGATAGGTTCAGGGGACACTGAAGCTTTCTTT. The chain carries TRBV7-8 and TRBJ1-1; maybe TRBD1 (6 bases). CDR3 size: 16 residues. From germline, CDR1 is SGHVS and CDR2 FQNEAQ. Trimming cost V 1 base and J 3 bases, with 15 bases left between them.

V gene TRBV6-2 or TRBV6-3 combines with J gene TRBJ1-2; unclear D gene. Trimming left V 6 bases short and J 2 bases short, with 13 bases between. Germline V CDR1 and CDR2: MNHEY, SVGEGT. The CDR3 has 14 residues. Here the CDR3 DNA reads TGTGCCAGCAGCGCACTCTCCGACAACTATGGCTACACCTTC. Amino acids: CASSALSDNYGYTF.

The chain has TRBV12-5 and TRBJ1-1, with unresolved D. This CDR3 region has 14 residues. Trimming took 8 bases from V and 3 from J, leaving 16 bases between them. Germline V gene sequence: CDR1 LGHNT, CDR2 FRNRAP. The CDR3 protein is CASLSGESYTEAFF. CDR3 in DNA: TGTGCTAGTCTATCTGGGGAGTCGTACACTGAAGCTTTCTTT.

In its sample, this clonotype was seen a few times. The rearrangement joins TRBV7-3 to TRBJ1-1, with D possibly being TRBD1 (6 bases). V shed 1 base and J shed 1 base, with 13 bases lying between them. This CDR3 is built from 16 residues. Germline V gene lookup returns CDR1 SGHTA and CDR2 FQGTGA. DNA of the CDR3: TGTGCCAGCAGCTTAATTGGGGGGCCGGGGAACACTGAAGCTTTCTTT. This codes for CASSLIGGPGNTEAFF.

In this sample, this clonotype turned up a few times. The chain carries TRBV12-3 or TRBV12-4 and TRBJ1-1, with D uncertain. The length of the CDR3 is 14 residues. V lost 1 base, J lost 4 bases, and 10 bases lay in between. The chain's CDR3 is CASSLDPVSTEAFF. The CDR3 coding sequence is TGTGCCAGCAGTTTAGACCCTGTGAGCACTGAAGCTTTCTTT.

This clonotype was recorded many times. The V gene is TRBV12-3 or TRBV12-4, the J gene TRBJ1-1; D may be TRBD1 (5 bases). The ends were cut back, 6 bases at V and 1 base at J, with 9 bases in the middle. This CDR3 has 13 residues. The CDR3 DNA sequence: TGTGCCAGCAGCACCGGGGGGAACACTGAAGCTTTCTTT. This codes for CASSTGGNTEAFF.

This chain's CDR3 is CASSLGGQGLGNTEAFF. In DNA form, the CDR3 reads TGTGCCAGCAGCTTGGGAGGACAGGGTTTAGGGAACACTGAAGCTTTCTTT. This rearrangement joins TRBV5-5 to TRBJ1-1, with TRBD1 matching over 8 bases. Germline CDR1 and CDR2: SGHKS and YYEKEE (reference sequence). The CDR3 is made up of 17 amino acids. Trimming removed 0 bases from V and 1 base from J; junction bases left unmatched: 8.

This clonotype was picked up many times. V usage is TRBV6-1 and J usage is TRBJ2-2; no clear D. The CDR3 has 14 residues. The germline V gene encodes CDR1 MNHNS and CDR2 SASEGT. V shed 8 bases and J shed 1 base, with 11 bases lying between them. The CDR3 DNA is TGTGCCAGCCATATCCCAGGGAACACCGGGGAGCTGTTTTTT. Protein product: CASHIPGNTGELFF.

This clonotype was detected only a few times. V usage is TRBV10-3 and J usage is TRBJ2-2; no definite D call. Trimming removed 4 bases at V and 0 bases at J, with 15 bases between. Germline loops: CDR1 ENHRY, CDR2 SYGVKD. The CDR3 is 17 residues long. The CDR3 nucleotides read TGTGCCATCAGTGGTCCGAACACGGTCGCGAACACCGGGGAGCTGTTTTTT. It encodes CAISGPNTVANTGELFF.

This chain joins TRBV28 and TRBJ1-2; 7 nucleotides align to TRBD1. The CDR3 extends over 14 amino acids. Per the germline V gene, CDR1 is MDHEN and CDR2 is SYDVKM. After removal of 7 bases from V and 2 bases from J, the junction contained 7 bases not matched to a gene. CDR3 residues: CASTRQGKNYGYTF. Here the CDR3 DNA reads TGTGCCAGCACTAGACAGGGTAAAAACTATGGCTACACCTTC.

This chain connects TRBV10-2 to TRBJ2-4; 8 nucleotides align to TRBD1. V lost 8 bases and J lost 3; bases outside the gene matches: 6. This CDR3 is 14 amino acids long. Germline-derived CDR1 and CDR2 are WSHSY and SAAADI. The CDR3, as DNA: TGCGCCAGCTTACAGGGGGTGGGCAAAAACATTCAGTACTTC. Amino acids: CASLQGVGKNIQYF.

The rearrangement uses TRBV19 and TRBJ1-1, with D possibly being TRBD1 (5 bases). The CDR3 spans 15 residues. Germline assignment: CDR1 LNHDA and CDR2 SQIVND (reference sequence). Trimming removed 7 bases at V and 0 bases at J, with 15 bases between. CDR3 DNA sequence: TGTGCCAGTACCCCAGGGAAGGGTATGAACACTGAAGCTTTCTTT. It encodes CASTPGKGMNTEAFF.

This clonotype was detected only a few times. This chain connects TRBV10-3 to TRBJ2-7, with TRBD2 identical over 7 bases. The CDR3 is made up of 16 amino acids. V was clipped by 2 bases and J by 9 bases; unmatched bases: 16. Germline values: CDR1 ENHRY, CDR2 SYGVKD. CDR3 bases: TGTGCCATCAGTGAGCGCCTAGCGGATGTAATCCGAGGGCAGTACTTC. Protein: CAISERLADVIRGQYF.